This T cell receptor beta chain comes out of a study of cytomegalovirus exposure and HLA in healthy donors. Study-level points and caveats: Rare TCR sequences predominated, though certain public TCRs were found in many donors. Reported results showed that the classifier diagnosed cytomegalovirus status with high specificity and sensitivity. Only CMV serostatus was available as immune exposure information.

CDR1 is MNHEY, CDR2 SMNVEV, per germline (reference sequence). V gave up 2 bases and J gave up 5 bases; unmatched junction bases: 9. CDR3 length: 16 amino acids. PCR used 60 Vbeta primers and 13 Jbeta primers. Sequenced by immunoSEQ multiplex PCR; TCRdb stores in-frame clones only, minus some. The repertoire has roughly 63,000 clones, about 65% of them found once; the top ten carry more than 20%. Turning to this clone: As yet, its antigen is unknown.

The sequenced material came from PBMCs. This TCR came from a man between 45 and 60 years old in good health and CMV-seropositive. V gene TRBV27 combines with J gene TRBJ2-1, with TRBD2 matching 7 bases. The CDR3 spells CASSLLRLAGNNEQFF. DNA of the CDR3: TGTGCCAGCAGTTTACTCCGACTAGCCGGAAACAATGAGCAGTTCTTC.